This paragraph covers one T cell receptor (beta chain) sequence. The clone's antigen remains unknown. One base away there is no much larger clone; base qualities are not given. This sample stems from a study of radiotherapy plus CTLA-4 blockade in lung cancer (dated by TCRdb to between 2017 and 2018). Context from the whole study: Among enrolled patients, roughly 20% had an objective response and around 33% reached disease control. The research as a whole found: After treatment with radiotherapy and ipilimumab, TCR clones that came from tumors expanded in the peripheral blood. The strongest predictors of response were reported to be early dynamic shifts in blood T cell clones along with a rise in serum interferon-beta following radiation.

Libraries were constructed by the immunoSEQ multiplex PCR assay. TCRdb retrieved this table from immuneACCESS and kept in-frame rearrangements only. Not all clones are present; in checked studies, unresolved V genes account for under half, and no reason is known for the remainder. The sample records 40,000 or so clones, 63% of which are singletons. The top ten clonotypes cover roughly 18% of the sample. The germline V gene encodes CDR1 SGHVS and CDR2 FNYEAQ. The germline V end is reduced by 8 bases and the J end by 3 bases; junction bases left unmatched: 6. From cysteine to phenylalanine, the CDR3 is 14 amino acids long. Solely the CDR3 DNA is kept, with 42 bases framed from the first base. The study tested focal radiation therapy combined with CTLA-4 blockade (ipilimumab) in patients with chemo-refractory metastatic non-small-cell lung cancer.

The TCR sequence derives from a human donor with non-small cell lung cancer who had a partial response to radiotherapy plus ipilimumab. The source material was peripheral blood, sampled from a patient treated with radiotherapy plus ipilimumab. Recombination connected TRBV7-6 to TRBJ2-2; TRBD1 aligns with 7 central bases. The CDR3 region has the sequence CASARDSYTGELFF. The DNA sequence is given as TGTGCCAGCGCCCGGGACAGTTACACCGGGGAGCTGTTTTTT.